This entry features one TCR beta chain sequence. Its specificity is unknown. Ahead of sequencing, the ViraFEST assay grew antigen-specific CD4+ T cells using viral peptide pools. Investigators separated out CD4+ T cells once approximately 9 days of culture had passed. Neither prior SARS-CoV-2 infection nor positive nucleocapsid antibodies were present in the vaccine recipients. The researchers cultured roughly 2.2 million PBMC per well with 7.5 to 10 IU/ml IL-2 and 8.5 to 10 ug/ml peptides. Half-medium changes using IL-2 medium occurred on days 3 and 7. Measured with immunoSEQ multiplex PCR; TCRdb has only the in-frame clones, and not every one. Among fewer than 85,000 clones listed, more than 60% were seen once. The source of the sample is a study of vaccination effects on CD4 cells after COVID-19. CDR1 and CDR2 from the germline V gene are KGHDR and SFDVKD. This CDR3 spans 13 amino acids. V shed 9 bases and J shed 1 base, with 11 bases lying between them.

Study outcomes and limitations: Whether induced by infection or by vaccine, clones showed marked clonal contraction late after vaccination. Sampling in the study covered few convalescent patients and included no early post-infection timepoints.

This rearrangement joins TRBV24-1 to TRBJ2-5; tentatively, D is TRBD1 (5 bases). The sequencing here drew on CD4+ T cells from PBMCs cultured with SARS-CoV-2 spike peptides, taken before COVID-19 vaccination. The receptor comes from a human donor who received a COVID-19 vaccine. CDR3 sequence (DNA): TGTGCCACCTCTTTTGGGGCCCAAGAGACCCAGTACTTC. Translation gives CATSFGAQETQYF.